This T cell receptor (beta chain) was sequenced during a study of control samples from healthy donors and cancer patients. Some clones are missing from TCRdb's copy, which holds only in-frame ones; the method was immunoSEQ multiplex PCR. This table has 50,000 to 75,000 clones, nearly 90% appearing once. CDR1 and CDR2 (germline): SGHTA, FQGNSA. V lost 3 bases and J lost 7, with 7 bases in between. There are 13 residues in the CDR3. The TCR comes from a man between 60 and 75 years old with colorectal cancer. The rearrangement links TRBV7-2 to TRBJ1-6, with D unresolved. Sequencing was carried out using PBMCs. The CDR3 protein is CASSLFLNSPLHF. The CDR3 bases are TGTGCCAGCAGCTTGTTTTTGAATTCACCCCTCCACTTT.